This T cell receptor beta chain was obtained from a study of blood T cell repertoires in COVID-19 (dated by TCRdb to the early 2020s). As for the study more broadly: Samples from collaborators originated in the United States, Italy and Spain and spanned both the acute and convalescent phases of COVID-19. The prospective study material was composed of cDNA or gDNA derived from T cells, B-cell-depleted T cells, or PBMCs. Subjects who had been exposed to COVID-19, were actively infected with it, or had recovered from it provided the deeply sampled blood TCRbeta repertoires that made up the dataset. The repertoires were made available in a free public database intended to serve as a resource for research on the immune response to SARS-CoV-2. Samples were obtained from the ongoing ImmuneRACE study (first 160 participants) and from over 1,000 subjects provided by 6 global collaborators. A de-identified subject ID, COVID-19 status, age in years and sex were almost always included in the sample metadata. Where available, HLA class I and class II types were taken from metadata supplied by the sample provider and were not determined by assay-based typing. The paper's findings and limits, for the study overall: How much clinical and demographic metadata was included differed by source and by participant, and the metadata was provided uncurated.

Regarding this clone: This receptor's antigen is unknown. No base-level quality is on record; no much larger clone is a single base apart. Other DNA sequences from this sample encode an identical CDR3 as well.

The immunoSEQ Assay, a bias-controlled multiplex PCR, was used to amplify TCRbeta CDR3 regions from genomic DNA. In the source study's methods: Nucleated cell counts per sample were estimated from amplification of reference gene primers within the assay. To quantify the absolute abundance of each unique TCRbeta CDR3 rearrangement, sequence reads were collapsed and filtered. Productive Simpson clonality was computed per sample as the square root of Simpson's diversity index over productive rearrangements. TCRdb's version of the immuneACCESS table is confined to in-frame rearrangements and falls short of the full clone set. An unresolved V gene accounts for under half of the shortfall where checked; the remainder is of unknown origin. V and J calls plus clone size are reproduced from that table; the DNA served to infer D and trimming. The sample table records roughly 320,000 clones; 90% of these occur just once. Roughly 3.9% of the sample lies in the top ten.

Participants in the prospective study were enrolled through a virtual design, were aged roughly 18 to 90 years, and lived in about two dozen United States geographic areas. In the prospective study, cohorts were assigned on the basis of participant-reported clinical history obtained from a screening survey and a study questionnaire. Exposed participants were defined as having been in contact with someone with a PCR-confirmed or clinician-diagnosed COVID-19 case within 2 weeks of study entry. Mobile phlebotomists in the prospective study collected whole blood, serum and a nasopharyngeal or oropharyngeal swab from every participant. Participants in the prospective study had the option to provide additional blood draws and questionnaires over an approximately 2-month period. Prospective study blood samples were shipped either frozen or at room temperature before DNA extraction. The sample comprised PBMCs or T cells enriched from blood (not recorded which). The TCR was taken from a woman aged 25 to 45 who had been exposed to COVID-19.

The DNA sequence is TGCGCCAGCAGGCAGGGGCGGAACACTGAAGCTTTCTTT. Translated, it reads CASRQGRNTEAFF. The V gene is TRBV5-1 and the J gene is TRBJ1-1; the D gene is perhaps TRBD1, on 6 matching bases. The CDR3 measures 13 amino acids from cysteine to phenylalanine. Solely the CDR3 DNA is kept, with 39 bases framed from the first base. The trim is 5 bases for V and 1 base for J, with a gap of 9 bases between the germline ends. From the germline V gene, CDR1 is SGHRS and CDR2 is YFSETQ.